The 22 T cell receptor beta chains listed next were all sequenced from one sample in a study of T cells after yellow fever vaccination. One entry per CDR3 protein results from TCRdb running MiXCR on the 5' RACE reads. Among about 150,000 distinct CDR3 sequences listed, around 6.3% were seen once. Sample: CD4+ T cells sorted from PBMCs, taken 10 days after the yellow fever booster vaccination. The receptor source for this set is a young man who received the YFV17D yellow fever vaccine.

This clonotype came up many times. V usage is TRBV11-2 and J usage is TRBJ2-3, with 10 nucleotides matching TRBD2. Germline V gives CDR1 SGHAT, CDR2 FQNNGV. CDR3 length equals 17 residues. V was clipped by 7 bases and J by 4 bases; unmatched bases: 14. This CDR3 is CASTGRLSGRAADTQYF. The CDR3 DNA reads TGTGCCAGCACCGGTAGGCTCAGCGGGAGGGCCGCAGATACGCAGTATTTT.

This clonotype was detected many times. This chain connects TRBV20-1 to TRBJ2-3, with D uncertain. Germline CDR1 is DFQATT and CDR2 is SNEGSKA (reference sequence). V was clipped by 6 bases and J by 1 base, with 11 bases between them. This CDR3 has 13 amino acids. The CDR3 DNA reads TGCAGTGCCGAATACACGGGCACAGATACGCAGTATTTT. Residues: CSAEYTGTDTQYF.

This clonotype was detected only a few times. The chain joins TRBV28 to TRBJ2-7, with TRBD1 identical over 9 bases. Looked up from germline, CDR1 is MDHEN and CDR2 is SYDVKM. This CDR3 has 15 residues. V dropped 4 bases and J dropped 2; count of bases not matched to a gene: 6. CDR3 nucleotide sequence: TGTGCCAGCAGTTCCCCGGGACAGGGAACCTACGAGCAGTACTTC. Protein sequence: CASSSPGQGTYEQYF.

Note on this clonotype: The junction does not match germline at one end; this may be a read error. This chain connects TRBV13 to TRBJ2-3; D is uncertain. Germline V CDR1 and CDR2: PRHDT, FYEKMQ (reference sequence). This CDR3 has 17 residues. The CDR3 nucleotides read TGTACCAGCAGCTTAAGGTTCGGGCTAAGACGGGCAGATACGCAGTATTTT. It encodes CTSSLRFGLRRADTQYF.

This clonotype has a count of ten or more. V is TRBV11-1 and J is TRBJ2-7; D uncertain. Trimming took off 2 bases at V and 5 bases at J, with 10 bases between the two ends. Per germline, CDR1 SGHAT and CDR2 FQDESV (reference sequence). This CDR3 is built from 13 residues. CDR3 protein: CASSLSLPHEQYF. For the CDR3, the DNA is TGTGCCAGCAGCTTAAGTCTCCCCCACGAGCAGTACTTC.

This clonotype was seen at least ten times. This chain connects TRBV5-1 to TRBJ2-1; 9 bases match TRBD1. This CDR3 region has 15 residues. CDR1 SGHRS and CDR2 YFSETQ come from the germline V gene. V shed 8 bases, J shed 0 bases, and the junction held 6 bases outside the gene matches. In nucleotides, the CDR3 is TGCGCCAGTTCACAGGGGGCTAGCTCCTACAATGAGCAGTTCTTC. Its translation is CASSQGASSYNEQFF. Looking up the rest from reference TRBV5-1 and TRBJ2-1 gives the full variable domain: KAGVTQTPRYLIKTRGQQVTLSCSPISGHRSVSWYQQTPGQGLQFLFEYFSETQRNKGNFPGRFSGRQFSNSRSEMNVSTLELGDSALYLCASSQGASSYNEQFFGPGTRLTVL.

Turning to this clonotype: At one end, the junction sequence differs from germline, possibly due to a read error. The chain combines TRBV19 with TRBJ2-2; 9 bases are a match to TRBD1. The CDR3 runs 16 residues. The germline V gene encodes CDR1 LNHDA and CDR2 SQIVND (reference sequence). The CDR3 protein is CASSSTGGWNTGVLFF. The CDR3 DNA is TGTGCCAGTAGTAGTACAGGGGGCTGGAACACCGGGGTGCTGTTTTTT.

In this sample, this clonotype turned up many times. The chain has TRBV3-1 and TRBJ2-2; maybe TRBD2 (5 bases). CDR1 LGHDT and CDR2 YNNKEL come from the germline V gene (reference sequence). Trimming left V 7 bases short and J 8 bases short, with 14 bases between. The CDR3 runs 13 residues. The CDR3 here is CASNPPGKGELFF. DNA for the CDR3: TGTGCCAGCAACCCACCGGGGAAAGGGGAGCTGTTTTTT.

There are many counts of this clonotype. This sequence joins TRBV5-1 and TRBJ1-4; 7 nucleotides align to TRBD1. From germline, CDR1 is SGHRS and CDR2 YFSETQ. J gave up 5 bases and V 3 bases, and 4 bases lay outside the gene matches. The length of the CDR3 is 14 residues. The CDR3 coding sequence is TGCGCCAGCAGCTCCGGGACAGAGAATGAAAAACTGTTTTTT. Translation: CASSSGTENEKLFF.

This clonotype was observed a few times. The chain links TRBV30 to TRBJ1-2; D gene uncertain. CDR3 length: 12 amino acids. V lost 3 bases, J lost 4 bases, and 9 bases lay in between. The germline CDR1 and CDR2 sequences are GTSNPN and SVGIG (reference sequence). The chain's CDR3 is CAWRGGVYGYTF. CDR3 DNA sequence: TGTGCCTGGAGGGGAGGTGTCTATGGCTACACCTTC.

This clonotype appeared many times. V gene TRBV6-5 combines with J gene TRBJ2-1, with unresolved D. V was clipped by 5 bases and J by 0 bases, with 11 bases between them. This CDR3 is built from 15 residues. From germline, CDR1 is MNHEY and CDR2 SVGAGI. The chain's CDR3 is CASSTSSNSYNEQFF. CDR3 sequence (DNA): TGTGCCAGCAGTACCTCCAGTAACTCCTACAATGAGCAGTTCTTC.

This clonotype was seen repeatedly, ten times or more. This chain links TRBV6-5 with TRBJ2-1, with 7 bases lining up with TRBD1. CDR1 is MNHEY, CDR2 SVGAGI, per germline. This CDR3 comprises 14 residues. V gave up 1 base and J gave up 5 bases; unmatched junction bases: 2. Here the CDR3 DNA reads TGTGCCAGCAGTTACTTTGACAGGGACAATGAGCAGTTCTTC. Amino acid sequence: CASSYFDRDNEQFF.

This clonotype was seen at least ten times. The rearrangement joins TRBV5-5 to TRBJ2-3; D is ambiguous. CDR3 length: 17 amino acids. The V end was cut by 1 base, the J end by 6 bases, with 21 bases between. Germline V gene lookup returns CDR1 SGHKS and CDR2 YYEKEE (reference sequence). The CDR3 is CASSLLWSTAPSDTQYF. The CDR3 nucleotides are TGTGCCAGCAGCTTGCTTTGGAGCACCGCGCCCTCGGATACGCAGTATTTT.

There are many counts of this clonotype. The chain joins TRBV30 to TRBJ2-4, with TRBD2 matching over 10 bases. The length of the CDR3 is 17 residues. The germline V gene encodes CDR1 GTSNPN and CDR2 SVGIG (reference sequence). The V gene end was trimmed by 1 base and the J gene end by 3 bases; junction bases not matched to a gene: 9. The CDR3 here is CAWSGSQAGGGKNIQYF. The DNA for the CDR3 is TGTGCCTGGAGTGGATCCCAAGCGGGAGGGGGCAAAAACATTCAGTACTTC.

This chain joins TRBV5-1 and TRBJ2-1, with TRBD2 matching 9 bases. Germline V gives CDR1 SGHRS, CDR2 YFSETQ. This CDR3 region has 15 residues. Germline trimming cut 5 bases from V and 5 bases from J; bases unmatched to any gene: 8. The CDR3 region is CASRVAGEGHNEQFF. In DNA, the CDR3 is TGCGCCAGCAGAGTAGCGGGAGAGGGCCACAATGAGCAGTTCTTC.

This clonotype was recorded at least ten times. This CDR3 reads CASSPVGSLVETQYF. CDR3 in DNA: TGTGCCAGCTCACCGGTCGGGAGCCTAGTGGAGACCCAGTACTTC. The chain couples TRBV18 to TRBJ2-5; D is possibly TRBD2 (6 bases). The CDR3 spans 15 residues. V gave up 3 bases and J gave up 5 bases, with 16 bases separating them. Germline V gives CDR1 KGHSH, CDR2 LQKENI. Supplemented by reference TRBV18 and TRBJ2-5, the full variable domain reads NAGVMQNPRHLVRRRGQEARLRCSPMKGHSHVYWYRQLPEEGLKFMVYLQKENIIDESGMPKERFSAEFPKEGPSILRIQQVVRGDSAAYFCASSPVGSLVETQYFGPGTRLLVL.

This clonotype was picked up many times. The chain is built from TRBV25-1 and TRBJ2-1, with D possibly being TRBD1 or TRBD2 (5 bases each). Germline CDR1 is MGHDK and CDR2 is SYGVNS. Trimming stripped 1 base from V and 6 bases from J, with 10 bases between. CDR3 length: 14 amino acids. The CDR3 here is CASSEWDRGNEQFF. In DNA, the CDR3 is TGTGCCAGCAGTGAATGGGACCGGGGCAATGAGCAGTTCTTC.

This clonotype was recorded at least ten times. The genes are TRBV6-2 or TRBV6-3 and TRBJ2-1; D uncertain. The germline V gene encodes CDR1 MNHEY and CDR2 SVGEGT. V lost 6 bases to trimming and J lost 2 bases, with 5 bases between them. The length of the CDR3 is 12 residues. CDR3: CASRPTYNEQFF. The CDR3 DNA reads TGTGCCAGCAGACCCACCTACAATGAGCAGTTCTTC.

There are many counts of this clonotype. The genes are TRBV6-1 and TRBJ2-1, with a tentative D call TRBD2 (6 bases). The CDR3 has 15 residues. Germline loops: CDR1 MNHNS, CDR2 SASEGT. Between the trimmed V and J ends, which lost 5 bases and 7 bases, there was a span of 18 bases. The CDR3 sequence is CASSPRGDSKNEQFF. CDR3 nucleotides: TGTGCCAGCAGTCCCCGCGGGGATAGTAAAAATGAGCAGTTCTTC.

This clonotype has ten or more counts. CDR3 nucleotide sequence: TGCAGTGCTGCAGTTGGACACTTGAACACTGAAGCTTTCTTT. This translates into CSAAVGHLNTEAFF. This chain uses TRBV20-1 with TRBJ1-1; tentative D call: TRBD1 (5 bases). V gave up 5 bases and J gave up 0 bases, with 13 bases separating them. CDR1 and CDR2 from the germline V gene are DFQATT and SNEGSKA (reference sequence). The CDR3 spans 14 residues.

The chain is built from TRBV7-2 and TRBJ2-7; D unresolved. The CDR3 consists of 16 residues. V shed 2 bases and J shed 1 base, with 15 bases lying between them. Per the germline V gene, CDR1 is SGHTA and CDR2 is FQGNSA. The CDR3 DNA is TGTGCCAGCAGCTTACGGTCGGCTGCTCCTTCCTACGAGCAGTACTTC. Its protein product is CASSLRSAAPSYEQYF.

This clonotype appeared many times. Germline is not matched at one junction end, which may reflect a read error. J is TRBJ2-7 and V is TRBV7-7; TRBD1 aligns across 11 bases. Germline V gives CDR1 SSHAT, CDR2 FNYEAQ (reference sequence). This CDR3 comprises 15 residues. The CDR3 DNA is TGTGCTAGCAGCTCAGGGACAGGGGGATCGGACGAGCAGTACTTC. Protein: CASSSGTGGSDEQYF.